Following are 15 T cell receptor beta chains from one sample sequenced in a study of technical replicates of blood from a few donors listed by TCRdb under 2017. The library relied on the immunoSEQ multiplex PCR assay. TCRdb carries this immuneACCESS record with in-frame sequences only. Its versions omit some clonotypes, under half of them owing to an unresolved V gene in the studies checked, with the rest unexplained. The sample yields about 12,000 clones; around 96% were counted once. The ten largest make up over 5.5% of the sample. Sequencing used PBMCs. These receptors were collected from a human donor in good health.

This clone was observed once. The chain couples TRBV6-1 to TRBJ2-7; D is uncertain. CDR1 MNHNS and CDR2 SASEGT come from the germline V gene. CDR3 size: 13 residues. The germline V and J ends were trimmed by 3 bases and 3 bases, with 9 bases remaining between them. DNA of the CDR3: TGTGCCAGCAGTGACCATTCCAACTACGAGCAGTACTTC. Translating gives CASSDHSNYEQYF.

The chain uses TRBV6-5 and TRBJ2-1, with 7 bases matching TRBD2. Trimming at V came to 4 bases and at J to 3 bases, leaving 3 bases not matched to a gene. Germline assignment: CDR1 MNHEY and CDR2 SVGAGI. CDR3 length: 14 residues. CDR3 amino acids: CASSSSGNYNEQFF. DNA for the CDR3: TGTGCCAGCAGTTCTAGCGGTAACTACAATGAGCAGTTCTTC.

The chain links TRBV5-5 to TRBJ2-3, with D possibly matching TRBD1 (6 bases). This CDR3 contains 17 residues. Germline-derived CDR1 and CDR2 are SGHKS and YYEKEE (reference sequence). Between the trimmed V and J ends, which lost 4 bases and 2 bases, there was a span of 20 bases. CDR3 residues: CASSELQGSTHTDTQYF. The CDR3 coding sequence is TGTGCCAGCAGCGAACTACAGGGCTCAACACACACAGATACGCAGTATTTT.

The chain employs TRBV30 and TRBJ2-1, with D perhaps TRBD2 (5 bases). The CDR3 covers 11 residues. From germline, CDR1 is GTSNPN and CDR2 SVGIG (reference sequence). V lost 8 bases and J 2 bases, leaving 7 bases between the germline ends. The CDR3 DNA is TGTGCCGAGGGTGCCTACAATGAGCAGTTCTTC. This gives the protein CAEGAYNEQFF.

This chain uses TRBV9 with TRBJ2-7; D perhaps matches TRBD2 (5 bases). The CDR3 extends over 14 amino acids. The V gene lost 3 bases and the J gene lost 2 bases, with 12 bases spanning the gap. Germline lookup yields CDR1 SGDLS and CDR2 YYNGEE. CDR3 DNA: TGTGCCAGCAGCGCGGGATCCCCCACCTACGAGCAGTACTTC. Translation: CASSAGSPTYEQYF.

The J gene is TRBJ2-7, the V gene TRBV28; possible D gene TRBD1, 5 bases. Germline V gene lookup returns CDR1 MDHEN and CDR2 SYDVKM. This CDR3 comprises 15 residues. Between the trimmed V and J ends, which lost 7 bases and 4 bases, there was a span of 20 bases. CDR3 amino acids: CASTGTWGGPYEQYF. The CDR3 DNA follows: TGTGCCAGCACCGGAACCTGGGGCGGACCTTACGAGCAGTACTTC.

This chain joins TRBV30 and TRBJ1-1; weak D call: TRBD1 (6 bases). The CDR3 extends over 16 amino acids. Trimming cost V 4 bases and J 0 bases, with 18 bases left between them. Germline CDR1 is GTSNPN and CDR2 is SVGIG (reference sequence). The CDR3 DNA follows: TGTGCCTGGATCTGGGGGGGCAGCGCCATGAACACTGAAGCTTTCTTT. It codes for CAWIWGGSAMNTEAFF. Full variable domain (rest looked up from reference TRBV30 and TRBJ1-1): SQTIHQWPATLVQPVGSPLSLECTVEGTSNPNLYWYRQAAGRGLQLLFYSVGIGQISSEVPQNLSASRPQDRQFILSSKKLLLSDSGFYLCAWIWGGSAMNTEAFFGQGTRLTVV.

V is TRBV9 and J is TRBJ2-1; 8 nucleotides line up with TRBD2. The CDR3 length is 15 residues. Per the germline V gene, CDR1 is SGDLS and CDR2 is YYNGEE. V was pared by 4 bases and J by 4 bases, with 7 bases of the junction left unmatched. The chain's CDR3 is CASSSGPGGYNEQFF. CDR3 sequence (DNA): TGTGCCAGCAGCTCCGGGCCGGGAGGGTACAATGAGCAGTTCTTC.

The gene calls are TRBV6-6 and TRBJ2-7, with 7 bases fitting TRBD2. V gave up 6 bases and J gave up 0 bases; unmatched junction bases: 5. The CDR3 is 14 amino acids. In germline, CDR1 is MNHNY, CDR2 SVGAGI (reference sequence). The chain's CDR3 is CASRSGGVSYEQYF. CDR3 sequence (DNA): TGTGCCAGCAGGAGTGGGGGGGTCTCCTACGAGCAGTACTTC.

The chain links TRBV6-5 to TRBJ1-5; D remains unclear. CDR3 length equals 14 residues. Germline V gene sequence: CDR1 MNHEY, CDR2 SVGAGI. Between the trimmed V and J ends, which lost 2 bases and 7 bases, there was a span of 12 bases. The CDR3 region is CASSYVGVGQPQHF. DNA for the CDR3: TGTGCCAGCAGTTACGTCGGGGTGGGACAGCCCCAGCATTTT.

V gene TRBV2 combines with J gene TRBJ1-5; 7 bases match TRBD1. J was trimmed by 2 bases and V by 6 bases; bases with no gene match: 4. Per the germline V gene, CDR1 is SNHLY and CDR2 is FYNNEI. The CDR3 is 14 residues long. CDR3 in amino acids: CASRGDSRNQPQHF. The DNA of the CDR3 is TGTGCCAGCAGGGGGGACAGTCGCAATCAGCCCCAGCATTTT. The full variable domain, its missing parts supplied by reference TRBV2 and TRBJ1-5, is EPEVTQTPSHQVTQMGQEVILRCVPISNHLYFYWYRQILGQKVEFLVSFYNNEISEKSEIFDDQFSVERPDGSNFTLKIRSTKLEDSAMYFCASRGDSRNQPQHFGDGTRLSIL.

This clone was seen more than once but under ten times. The CDR3 region is CASTPLPTVYNEQFF. In DNA, the CDR3 is TGTGCCAGTACTCCTCTTCCGACAGTTTACAATGAGCAGTTCTTC. The chain has TRBV27 and TRBJ2-1, with D possibly TRBD1 on 5 matching bases. The CDR3 length is 15 residues. CDR1 and CDR2 from the germline V gene are MNHEY and SMNVEV (reference sequence). V lost 9 bases to trimming and J lost 4 bases, with 19 bases between them.

V and J are TRBV6-1 and TRBJ2-2; the match to TRBD2 covers 12 bases. V gave up 2 bases and J gave up 7 bases; unmatched junction bases: 2. Germline CDR1 MNHNS, CDR2 SASEGT. This CDR3 is built from 15 residues. CDR3 DNA sequence: TGTGCCAGCAGTGAACTAGCGGGAGGGGGCGGGGAGCTGTTTTTT. Its protein product is CASSELAGGGGELFF.

This chain connects TRBV6-5 to TRBJ1-1; TRBD1 aligns across 8 bases. V was pared by 4 bases and J by 8 bases, with 6 bases of the junction left unmatched. The CDR3 extends over 13 amino acids. CDR1 is MNHEY and CDR2 is SVGAGI in the germline V gene. As DNA, the CDR3 is TGTGCCAGCAGTTTCCTGACAGGGGACGAAGCTTTCTTT. Protein: CASSFLTGDEAFF.

V and J are TRBV4-1 and TRBJ2-3, with D unresolved. CDR1 MGHRA and CDR2 YSYEKL come from the germline V gene. Trimming left V 1 base short and J 2 bases short, with 4 bases between. The CDR3 has 13 residues. CDR3 loop: CASSQGHTDTQYF. CDR3 coding DNA: TGCGCCAGCAGCCAAGGGCACACAGATACGCAGTATTTT.